The clone carrying this T cell receptor (beta chain) appeared once. Its target is unknown. This sample is drawn from a study of OX40 agonist ivuxolimab in advanced cancers. Across the whole study: The group had a mean age of about 65 years, ranged from about 23 to 85, and was 82.7% male.

Whole-study findings and limits: Within 6 weeks, CD4+ and CD8+ blood T cells expanded clonally at 0.1 to 3.0 mg/kg. Clonal expansion in partial responders at 0.1-3.0 mg/kg ranked among the lowest. Expanded clones were, on average, more numerous among CD8+ T cells than CD4+.

Libraries were prepared by immunoSEQ multiplex PCR; TCRdb keeps only in-frame clonotypes and omits some of them. The sample consists of roughly 43,000 clones, approximately 89% of them appearing once. CDR1 and CDR2 (germline): MNHEY, SMNVEV (reference sequence). The length of the CDR3 is 15 residues. V lost 4 bases to trimming and J lost 3 bases; unmatched junction nucleotides: 6. J is TRBJ2-7 and V is TRBV27; 10 nucleotides align to TRBD1. This TCR came from an adult with an advanced solid tumor such as melanoma, head and neck, liver or kidney cancer. The sequenced sample was CD4+ or CD8+ T cells sorted from blood, obtained in a trial of the OX40 agonist ivuxolimab. In nucleotides, the CDR3 is TGTGCCAGCAGTTACTCGACAGGGGGCTTCTACGAGCAGTACTTC. Protein: CASSYSTGGFYEQYF.